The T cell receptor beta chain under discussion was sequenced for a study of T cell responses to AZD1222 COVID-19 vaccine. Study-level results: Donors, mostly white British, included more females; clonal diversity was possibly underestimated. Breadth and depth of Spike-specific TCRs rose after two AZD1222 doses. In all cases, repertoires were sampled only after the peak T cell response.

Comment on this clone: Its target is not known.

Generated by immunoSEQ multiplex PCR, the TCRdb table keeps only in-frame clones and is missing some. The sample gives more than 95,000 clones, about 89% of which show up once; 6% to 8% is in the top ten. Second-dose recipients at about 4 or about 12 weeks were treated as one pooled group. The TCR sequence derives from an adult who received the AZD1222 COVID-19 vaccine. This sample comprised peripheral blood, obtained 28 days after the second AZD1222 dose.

The CDR3 DNA reads TGTGCCAGCAGCTCCCGACAGAAAGGGGTGTACAATGAAAAACTGTTTTTT. The encoded protein is CASSSRQKGVYNEKLFF. The gene calls are TRBV5-5 and TRBJ1-4; D is perhaps TRBD1 (5 bases). V was cut by 3 bases and J by 5 bases, with 20 bases left in between. The CDR3 spans 17 residues. Germline CDR1 SGHKS, CDR2 YYEKEE (reference sequence).